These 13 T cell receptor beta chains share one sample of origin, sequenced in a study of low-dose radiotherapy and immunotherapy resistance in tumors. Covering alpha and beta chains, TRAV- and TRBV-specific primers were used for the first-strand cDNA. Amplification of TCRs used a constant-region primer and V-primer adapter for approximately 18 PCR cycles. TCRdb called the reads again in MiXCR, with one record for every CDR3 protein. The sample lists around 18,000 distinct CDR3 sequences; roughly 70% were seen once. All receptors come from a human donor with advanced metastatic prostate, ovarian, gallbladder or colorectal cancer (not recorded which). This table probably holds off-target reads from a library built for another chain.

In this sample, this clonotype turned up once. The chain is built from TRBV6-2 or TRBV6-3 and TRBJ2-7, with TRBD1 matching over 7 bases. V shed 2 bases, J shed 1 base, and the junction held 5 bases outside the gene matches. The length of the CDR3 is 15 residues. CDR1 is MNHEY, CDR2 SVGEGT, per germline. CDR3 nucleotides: TGTGCCAGCAGTTACGGTCAGGGGGTGTCCTACGAGCAGTACTTC. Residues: CASSYGQGVSYEQYF.

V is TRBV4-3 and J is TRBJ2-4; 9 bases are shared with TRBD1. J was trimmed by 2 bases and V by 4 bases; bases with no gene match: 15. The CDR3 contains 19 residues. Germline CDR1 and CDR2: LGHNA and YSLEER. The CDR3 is CASSPHGQGNPLTKNIQYF. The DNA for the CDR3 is TGCGCCAGCAGCCCCCATGGACAGGGGAATCCTTTAACCAAAAACATTCAGTACTTC.

The chain's CDR3 is CASSLRGSGPGELFF. The CDR3 nucleotides are TGTGCCAGCAGCTTACGCGGGAGTGGGCCCGGGGAGCTGTTTTTT. The chain uses TRBV11-2 and TRBJ2-2; 7 bases agree with TRBD2. V lost 2 bases and J lost 6; bases outside the gene matches: 6. The CDR3 covers 15 residues. Germline-derived CDR1 and CDR2 are SGHAT and FQNNGV.

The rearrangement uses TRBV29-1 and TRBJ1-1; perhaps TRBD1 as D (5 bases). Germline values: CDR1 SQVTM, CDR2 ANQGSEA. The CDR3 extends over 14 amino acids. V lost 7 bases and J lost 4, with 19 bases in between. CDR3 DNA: TGCAGCGGAAGGTCCAGCGCAGGGACCACTGAAGCTTTCTTT. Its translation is CSGRSSAGTTEAFF.

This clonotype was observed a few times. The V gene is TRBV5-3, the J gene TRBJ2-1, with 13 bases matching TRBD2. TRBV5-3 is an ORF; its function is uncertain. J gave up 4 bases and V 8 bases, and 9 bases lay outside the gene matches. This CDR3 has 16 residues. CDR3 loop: CASSPGLAGMYNEQFF. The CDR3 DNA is TGTGCCAGCAGCCCGGGACTAGCGGGGATGTACAATGAGCAGTTCTTC.

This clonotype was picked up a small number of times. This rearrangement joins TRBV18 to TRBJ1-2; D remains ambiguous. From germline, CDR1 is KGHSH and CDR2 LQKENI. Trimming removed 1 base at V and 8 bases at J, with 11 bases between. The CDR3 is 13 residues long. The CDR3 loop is CASSPLGDWGYTF. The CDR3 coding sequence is TGTGCCAGCTCACCACTAGGCGACTGGGGCTACACCTTC.

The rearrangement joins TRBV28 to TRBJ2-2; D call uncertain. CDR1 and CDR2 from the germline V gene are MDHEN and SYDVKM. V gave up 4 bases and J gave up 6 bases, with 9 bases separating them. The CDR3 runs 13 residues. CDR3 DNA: TGTGCCAGCAGTTCGGCAAGAGCCGGGGAGCTGTTTTTT. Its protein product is CASSSARAGELFF.

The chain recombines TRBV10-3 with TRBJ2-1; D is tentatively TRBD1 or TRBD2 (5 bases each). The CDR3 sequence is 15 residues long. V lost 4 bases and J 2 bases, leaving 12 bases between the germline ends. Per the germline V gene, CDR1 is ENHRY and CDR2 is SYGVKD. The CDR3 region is CAISVGTTTYNEQFF. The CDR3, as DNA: TGTGCCATCAGTGTCGGGACGACCACCTACAATGAGCAGTTCTTC.

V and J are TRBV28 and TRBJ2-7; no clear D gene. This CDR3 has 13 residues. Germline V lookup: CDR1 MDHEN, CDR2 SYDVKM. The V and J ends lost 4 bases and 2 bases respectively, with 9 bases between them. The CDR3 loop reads CASSSAPAYEQYF. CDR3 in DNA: TGTGCCAGCAGTTCGGCCCCTGCCTACGAGCAGTACTTC.

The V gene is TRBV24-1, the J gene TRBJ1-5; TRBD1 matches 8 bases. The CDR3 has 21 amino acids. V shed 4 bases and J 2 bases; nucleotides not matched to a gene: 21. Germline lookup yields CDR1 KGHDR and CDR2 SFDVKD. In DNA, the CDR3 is TGTGCCACCAGTGACTCCTCCGTCGTGACAGGGGCCGCGGGGGGCAATCAGCCCCAGCATTTT. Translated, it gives CATSDSSVVTGAAGGNQPQHF.

The CDR3 nucleotides are TGTGCCACGTTAGACAGCTCTGGGGCCAACGTCCTGACTTTC. Translated: CATLDSSGANVLTF. The V call is TRBV24-1, the J call TRBJ2-6, with a tentative D call TRBD1 (5 bases). Germline assignment: CDR1 KGHDR and CDR2 SFDVKD. The V and J ends lost 10 bases and 0 bases respectively, with 9 bases between them. The CDR3 length is 14 residues.

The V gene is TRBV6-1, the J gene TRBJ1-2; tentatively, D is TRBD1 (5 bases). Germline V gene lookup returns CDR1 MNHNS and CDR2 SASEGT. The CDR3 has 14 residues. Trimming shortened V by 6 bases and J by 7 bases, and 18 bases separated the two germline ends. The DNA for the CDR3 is TGTGCCAGCAGACTCTTGGGGGGGGACGGTGGCTACACCTTC. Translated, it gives CASRLLGGDGGYTF.

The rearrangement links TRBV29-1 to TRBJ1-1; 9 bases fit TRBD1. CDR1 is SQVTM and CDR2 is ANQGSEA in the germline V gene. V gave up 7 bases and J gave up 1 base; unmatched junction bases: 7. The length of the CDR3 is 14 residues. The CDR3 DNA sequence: TGCAGCGATACACAGGGGGCTGGGAACACTGAAGCTTTCTTT. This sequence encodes CSDTQGAGNTEAFF.